The 27 T cell receptor beta chains listed next were all sequenced from one sample in a study of metastatic and nonmetastatic thyroid tumors. Each patient went into thyroid surgery without having received any treatment. MiXCR was used by TCRdb to re-call the PCR reads. The sample holds fewer than 15,000 clones, more than 10% seen once. Specimen: blood. The receptors derive from a female donor with papillary thyroid cancer or a benign thyroid nodule (not recorded which). Some clones in this sample may be carry-over from other donors' samples.

This clone was seen a handful of times. The chain carries TRBV28 and TRBJ1-2; weak D call: TRBD1 (6 bases). This CDR3 contains 14 residues. V dropped 4 bases and J dropped 3 bases, with 12 bases sitting between them. Per the germline V gene, CDR1 is MDHEN and CDR2 is SYDVKM. Here the CDR3 reads CASSSTDRYYGYTF. The CDR3 DNA is TGTGCCAGCAGTTCCACCGACAGGTACTATGGCTACACCTTC.

This clone was recorded at least ten times. The V gene is TRBV20-1, the J gene TRBJ2-5, with D perhaps TRBD1 or TRBD2 (6 bases each). Germline values: CDR1 DFQATT, CDR2 SNEGSKA (reference sequence). Trimming removed 0 bases from V and 1 base from J, with 15 bases in between. This CDR3 spans 16 amino acids. CDR3 DNA: TGCAGTGCTAGAGATCAACGGGGGCCACTCCAAGAGACCCAGTACTTC. It translates to CSARDQRGPLQETQYF.

This clone was detected ten times or more. V is TRBV5-1 and J is TRBJ1-2; D gene uncertain. V lost 0 bases and J 1 base, leaving 7 bases between the germline ends. CDR3 length: 14 amino acids. CDR1 and CDR2 (germline): SGHRS, YFSETQ. CDR3 protein: CASSLEGVNYGYTF. CDR3 DNA: TGCGCCAGCAGCTTGGAAGGCGTTAACTATGGCTACACCTTC.

This clone was detected many times. With a much larger clone just one base away, this may be a read error. The chain is built from TRBV19 and TRBJ2-1; 9 nucleotides line up with TRBD2. The CDR3 length is 16 residues. CDR1 and CDR2 from the germline V gene are LNHDA and SQIVND (reference sequence). CDR3 coding DNA: TGTGCCGGTAGTATCAAGAGGGGACTAGCCGTAAATGAGCAGTTCTTC. This translates into CAGSIKRGLAVNEQFF.

This clone was seen ten or more times. The chain uses TRBV20-1 and TRBJ2-3; 7 bases agree with TRBD2. The J segment lost 2 bases and the V segment lost 0 bases, leaving 5 bases of the junction unmatched. CDR3 length: 15 amino acids. From germline, CDR1 is DFQATT and CDR2 SNEGSKA (reference sequence). The CDR3 DNA is TGCAGTGCTAGAGATTTTCGGGAGGTCACAGATACGCAGTATTTT. It encodes CSARDFREVTDTQYF.

The rearrangement joins TRBV11-1 to TRBJ2-1; no firm D call. The germline gives CDR1 SGHAT, CDR2 FQDESV (reference sequence). The CDR3 extends over 16 amino acids. With 0 bases removed from V and 2 bases from J, the gap between germline ends came to 11 bases. CDR3 in amino acids: CASSLALGEAYNEQFF. DNA of the CDR3: TGTGCCAGCAGCTTAGCTCTAGGTGAGGCCTACAATGAGCAGTTCTTC. Complete variable domain (other parts from reference TRBV11-1 and TRBJ2-1): EAEVAQSPRYKITEKSQAVAFWCDPISGHATLYWYRQILGQGPELLVQFQDESVVDDSQLPKDRFSAERLKGVDSTLKIQPAELGDSAMYLCASSLALGEAYNEQFFGPGTRLTVL.

By share, this clone counts as medium-sized. The V and J genes are TRBV20-1 and TRBJ2-7; no definite D call. CDR1 DFQATT and CDR2 SNEGSKA come from the germline V gene (reference sequence). This CDR3 is built from 14 residues. Deletions cut 3 bases from V and 0 bases from J, with 12 bases between. The CDR3 spells CSARTGPSSYEQYF. The CDR3 nucleotides are TGCAGTGCTAGGACCGGGCCAAGCTCCTACGAGCAGTACTTC.

This clone is judged medium-sized. This CDR3 reads CASSEASGSINEQFF. As DNA, the CDR3 is TGTGCCAGCAGTGAAGCTAGCGGGAGCATCAATGAGCAGTTCTTC. The gene calls are TRBV6-1 and TRBJ2-1, with 9 bases matching TRBD2. The germline gives CDR1 MNHNS, CDR2 SASEGT. J lost 6 bases, V lost 0 bases, and 3 bases had no gene match. The CDR3 sequence is 15 residues long.

The chain joins TRBV6-2 or TRBV6-3 to TRBJ1-1; D gene unclear. Germline V gives CDR1 MNHEY, CDR2 SVGEGT. The V end was cut by 0 bases, the J end by 1 base, with 9 bases between. The CDR3 has 15 amino acids. The CDR3 nucleotides read TGTGCCAGCAGTTACTCGTTACAATGGAACACTGAAGCTTTCTTT. It codes for CASSYSLQWNTEAFF.

J is TRBJ2-7 and V is TRBV6-1; D is unresolved. Trimming left V 0 bases short and J 0 bases short, with 6 bases between. The germline V gene has CDR1 MNHNS and CDR2 SASEGT. The CDR3 has 14 amino acids. CDR3 DNA sequence: TGTGCCAGCAGTGAAGCGGCCTACTCCTACGAGCAGTACGTC. Translating gives CASSEAAYSYEQYV.

Worth noting for this clone: A junction end diverges from the germline sequence, so it may reflect a read error. The V gene is TRBV7-2, the J gene TRBJ1-2; the D gene is possibly TRBD1 (6 bases). This CDR3 has 15 residues. The V gene's germline CDR1 is SGHTA and CDR2 FQGNSA. The CDR3 DNA sequence: TGCGCCAGCAGCTTAGCGTCACAGGGAAACTATGGCTACACCTTC. It translates to CASSLASQGNYGYTF.

V gene TRBV6-1 combines with J gene TRBJ1-3, with D tentatively TRBD1 (5 bases). CDR1 MNHNS and CDR2 SASEGT come from the germline V gene. Deletions cut 4 bases from V and 3 bases from J, with 22 bases between. The CDR3 totals 18 residues. The CDR3 region has the DNA TGTGCCAGCAGTGCCTCCGTGTTATACAGGTCTGGTGGAAACACCATATATTTT. This sequence encodes CASSASVLYRSGGNTIYF.

The genes are TRBV2 and TRBJ2-5; 11 positions match TRBD2. V lost 3 bases and J lost 14; bases outside the gene matches: 14. The CDR3 is 15 amino acids. CDR1 is SNHLY and CDR2 is FYNNEI in the germline V gene. The chain's CDR3 is CASSETSGVGETHYF. CDR3 DNA sequence: TGTGCCAGCAGTGAGACTAGCGGGGTTGGGGAGACACATTACTTC.

Ten or more counts support this clone. The rearrangement uses TRBV6-5 and TRBJ2-1; possibly TRBD2 for D (7 bases). CDR3 length equals 15 residues. Trimming took off 0 bases at V and 8 bases at J, with 14 bases between the two ends. Germline V gene lookup returns CDR1 MNHEY and CDR2 SVGAGI. Here the CDR3 DNA reads TGTGCCAGCAGTTACTCGGGGGGGGGCAGCTATGAGCAGTTCTTC. This gives the protein CASSYSGGGSYEQFF.

The CDR3 sequence: CATIRVWRAENTEAFF. DNA for the CDR3: TGTGCCACCATTCGGGTTTGGAGGGCAGAGAACACTGAAGCTTTCTTT. The chain is built from TRBV24-1 and TRBJ1-1, with D hard to call. This CDR3 is built from 16 residues. V lost 8 bases and J 1 base, leaving 19 bases between the germline ends. The germline V gene encodes CDR1 KGHDR and CDR2 SFDVKD.

At least ten counts were recorded for this clone. The V gene is TRBV27, the J gene TRBJ1-5; TRBD1 agrees at 8 bases. The CDR3 covers 16 residues. Germline CDR1 MNHEY, CDR2 SMNVEV (reference sequence). The V segment lost 3 bases and the J segment 9 bases; nucleotides outside the gene matches: 13. For the CDR3, the DNA is TGTGCCAGCAGTTTCCGTCAGGGGGCGAAAGTGCCGCCCCAGCATTTT. It codes for CASSFRQGAKVPPQHF.

In this sample, this clone turned up a few times. The chain carries TRBV28 and TRBJ1-6; the D is unclear. The germline V gene encodes CDR1 MDHEN and CDR2 SYDVKM. V dropped 5 bases and J dropped 9 bases, with 17 bases sitting between them. This CDR3 has 15 amino acids. The CDR3 here is CASSPWTGRGSPLHF. The CDR3 DNA reads TGTGCCAGCAGTCCCTGGACGGGCCGTGGTTCACCCCTCCACTTT.

A note on this clone: The junction departs from germline at one end; a sequencing error may be responsible. This chain joins TRBV2 and TRBJ2-1; 12 nucleotides line up with TRBD1. The germline V gene has CDR1 SNHLY and CDR2 FYNNEI. The CDR3 has 15 residues. The CDR3: CVSRRWDRGLDEQFF. DNA for the CDR3: TGTGTCAGCCGGAGGTGGGACAGGGGGCTCGATGAGCAGTTCTTC. Combining the CDR3 with reference TRBV2 and TRBJ2-1 gives the whole variable domain EPEVTQTPSHQVTQMGQEVILRCVPISNHLYFYWYRQILGQKVEFLVSFYNNEISEKSEIFDDQFSVERPDGSNFTLKIRSTKLEDSAMYFCVSRRWDRGLDEQFFGPGTRLTVL.

In its sample, this clone was seen many times. V and J are TRBV5-6 and TRBJ2-1, with 7 positions matching TRBD1. There are 16 residues in the CDR3. Germline V gene sequence: CDR1 SGHDT, CDR2 YYEEEE. The V and J ends lost 4 bases and 7 bases, in that order; junction bases with no gene match: 14. CDR3 DNA sequence: TGTGCCAGCAGCCAGAATAGAGGGGGCGCGGATAATGAGCAGTTCTTC. Protein sequence: CASSQNRGGADNEQFF.

V usage is TRBV13 and J usage is TRBJ2-3, with D tentatively TRBD2 (6 bases). V lost 5 bases and J 4 bases, leaving 28 bases between the germline ends. Germline V lookup: CDR1 PRHDT, CDR2 FYEKMQ (reference sequence). The CDR3 length is 19 residues. CDR3 sequence (DNA): TGTGCCAGCAGCGTAGACCTTCCCCGTAGCGGTAGGTCCGCAGATACGCAGTATTTT. Translation gives CASSVDLPRSGRSADTQYF.

By proportion, this clone is medium-sized. The chain has TRBV28 and TRBJ2-1; 11 bases line up with TRBD2. Trimming cost V 5 bases and J 2 bases; bases outside gene matches: 11. The CDR3 length is 18 residues. The germline gives CDR1 MDHEN, CDR2 SYDVKM. The CDR3 loop is CASSTFPGLAETYNEQFF. The CDR3 bases are TGTGCCAGCAGTACCTTCCCGGGACTAGCGGAAACCTACAATGAGCAGTTCTTC.

This clone was recorded many times. A read error may be the cause here, since a much bigger clone is one base away. The rearrangement links TRBV6-1 to TRBJ2-7; TRBD2 might be the D (5 bases). Trimming took 3 bases from V and 2 from J, leaving 14 bases between them. Germline V gives CDR1 MNHNS, CDR2 SASEGT. The CDR3 has 15 amino acids. The CDR3 coding sequence is TGTGCCAGCAGTGAGGAGGTGGAAGGCCCCTACGAGCAGTACTTC. Protein: CASSEEVEGPYEQYF.

This clone was seen at least ten times. The chain combines TRBV6-1 with TRBJ2-7, with D unresolved. Deletions cut 4 bases from V and 4 bases from J, with 17 bases between. The CDR3 has 15 residues. Germline-derived CDR1 and CDR2 are MNHNS and SASEGT. The CDR3 sequence is CASSVSSALMYEQYF. The CDR3, as DNA: TGTGCCAGCAGTGTATCCAGCGCACTAATGTACGAGCAGTACTTC.

In its sample, this clone was seen many times. The rearrangement uses TRBV18 and TRBJ2-3, with unresolved D. The CDR3 runs 13 residues. CDR1 is KGHSH and CDR2 is LQKENI in the germline V gene. Trimming left V 2 bases short and J 4 bases short, with 7 bases between. The CDR3 spells CASSPRSPDTQYF. As DNA, the CDR3 is TGTGCCAGCTCACCAAGGTCTCCAGATACGCAGTATTTT.

The chain carries TRBV7-8 and TRBJ2-2; the match to TRBD2 covers 10 bases. The CDR3 length is 15 residues. Unmatched junction bases numbered 10, after V lost 7 bases and J lost 8 bases. CDR1 and CDR2 (germline): SGHVS, FQNEAQ. CDR3 sequence: CASNLIAGGTGELFF. As DNA, the CDR3 is TGTGCCAGCAATCTTATAGCGGGAGGCACAGGGGAGCTGTTTTTT.

This clone is medium-sized by share. The V gene is TRBV10-3, the J gene TRBJ1-2, with D perhaps TRBD1 (5 bases). Trimming shortened V by 6 bases and J by 2 bases, and 10 bases separated the two germline ends. Germline V gives CDR1 ENHRY, CDR2 SYGVKD. The CDR3 loop spans 13 amino acids. Here the CDR3 reads CAIRRDENYGYTF. The DNA for the CDR3 is TGTGCCATCAGAAGGGACGAGAACTATGGCTACACCTTC.

This clone was picked up many times. The chain is built from TRBV7-2 and TRBJ2-2, with a possible D match to TRBD1 (6 bases). From germline, CDR1 is SGHTA and CDR2 FQGNSA. V was cut by 1 base and J by 7 bases, with 13 bases left in between. This CDR3 region has 15 residues. The CDR3 DNA follows: TGTGCCAGCAGCTTAGGTTACAGGGCGGGCGGGGAGCTGTTTTTT. Its translation: CASSLGYRAGGELFF.